Below are 6 T cell receptor beta chains sequenced from a single sample in a study of shared clonotypes between healthy human individuals. The assay was immunoSEQ multiplex PCR, and TCRdb's table has in-frame clones only and misses some. The table lists roughly 2.2 million clones, around 90% of them singletons. The sequencing sample was made of naive CD4+ T cells from PBMCs. Subset reported: CD45RA+ positively selected. These receptors came from a man aged 18-30 years in good health. Some clones in this sample may be carry-over from other donors' samples.

This clone is a singleton in its sample. This chain uses TRBV9 with TRBJ2-2, with 8 bases that match TRBD2. Germline assignment: CDR1 SGDLS and CDR2 YYNGEE. There are 16 residues in the CDR3. V gave up 4 bases and J gave up 4 bases; unmatched junction bases: 9. The CDR3 nucleotides read TGTGCCAGCAGCCCCCCGGACGGGAGGGTCACCGGGGAGCTGTTTTTT. This translates into CASSPPDGRVTGELFF.

The chain couples TRBV7-3 to TRBJ2-4; 12 nucleotides match TRBD1. This CDR3 contains 14 residues. Germline loops: CDR1 SGHTA, CDR2 FQGTGA. V lost 5 bases to trimming and J lost 8 bases; unmatched junction nucleotides: 4. CDR3 nucleotide sequence: TGTGCCAGCAGCACGGGACAGGGGGCGGACATTCAGTACTTC. It specifies CASSTGQGADIQYF.

This clone was detected once. The chain has TRBV28 and TRBJ2-7; maybe TRBD2 (6 bases). Germline assignment: CDR1 MDHEN and CDR2 SYDVKM. CDR3 length: 13 amino acids. The V end was cut by 6 bases, the J end by 2 bases, with 11 bases between. As DNA, the CDR3 is TGTGCCAGCAGGGAGGGTACCCCCTACGAGCAGTACTTC. It yields the protein CASREGTPYEQYF.

The chain links TRBV30 to TRBJ2-5, with 10 bases aligning to TRBD2. This CDR3 contains 16 residues. CDR1 and CDR2 (germline): GTSNPN, SVGIG (reference sequence). Germline trimming cut 3 bases from V and 7 bases from J; bases unmatched to any gene: 14. The CDR3 sequence is CAWRPKRLAGGGTQYF. CDR3 DNA: TGTGCCTGGAGACCTAAAAGACTAGCGGGTGGGGGGACCCAGTACTTC.

This sequence joins TRBV10-1 and TRBJ1-5, with 7 bases fitting TRBD1. CDR1 and CDR2 (germline): WNHNN, SYGVQD (reference sequence). The V gene end was trimmed by 4 bases and the J gene end by 1 base; junction bases not matched to a gene: 4. The CDR3 is made up of 15 amino acids. Here the CDR3 DNA reads TGCGCCAGCAGTGGGGGGGACAGAAGCAATCAGCCCCAGCATTTT. Its protein product is CASSGGDRSNQPQHF.

The chain combines TRBV6-1 with TRBJ2-4; the D is unclear. V shed 6 bases and J shed 6 bases, with 12 bases lying between them. The CDR3 covers 13 residues. Per germline, CDR1 MNHNS and CDR2 SASEGT. CDR3 protein: CASRAPGPNIQYF. In nucleotides, the CDR3 is TGTGCCAGCAGGGCCCCGGGCCCAAACATTCAGTACTTC.